Following are 13 T cell receptor beta chains from one sample sequenced in a study of cytomegalovirus exposure and HLA in healthy donors. Assay used: immunoSEQ multiplex PCR; TCRdb lists only in-frame clones, some missing. The sample has fewer than 130,000 clones; 88% are singletons. Sample: PBMCs. Every receptor here comes from a woman younger than 45 in good health and CMV-seropositive.

This sequence joins TRBV6-1 and TRBJ1-5, with D unclear. The ends were cut back, 3 bases at V and 1 base at J, with 10 bases in the middle. Germline lookup yields CDR1 MNHNS and CDR2 SASEGT. The CDR3 sequence is 15 residues long. The CDR3 DNA follows: TGTGCCAGCAGTGACTTACAGCTAAGCAATCAGCCCCAGCATTTT. As protein: CASSDLQLSNQPQHF.

This clone was detected a few times. The chain links TRBV5-6 to TRBJ1-5; D is undetermined. The V and J ends lost 0 bases and 6 bases respectively, with 7 bases between them. The CDR3 loop spans 13 amino acids. CDR1 SGHDT and CDR2 YYEEEE come from the germline V gene. CDR3 DNA: TGTGCCAGCAGCTTGGGAGTCGGTCAGCCCCAGCATTTT. Its protein is CASSLGVGQPQHF. Combining the CDR3 with reference TRBV5-6 and TRBJ1-5 gives the whole variable domain DAGVTQSPTHLIKTRGQQVTLRCSPKSGHDTVSWYQQALGQGPQFIFQYYEEEERQRGNFPDRFSGHQFPNYSSELNVNALLLGDSALYLCASSLGVGQPQHFGDGTRLSIL.

This chain links TRBV9 with TRBJ2-2; perhaps TRBD2 as D (8 bases). Germline V gene lookup returns CDR1 SGDLS and CDR2 YYNGEE. This CDR3 contains 20 residues. V was trimmed by 0 bases and J by 4 bases, leaving 25 bases between them. The CDR3 reads CASSVVIRDGRGPGTGELFF. The CDR3 DNA is TGTGCCAGCAGCGTAGTAATCCGGGACGGGAGGGGGCCAGGCACCGGGGAGCTGTTTTTT.

This chain uses TRBV9 with TRBJ2-7, with a tentative D call TRBD1 (6 bases). The CDR3 sequence is 15 residues long. V lost 0 bases to trimming and J lost 0 bases, with 10 bases between them. Germline CDR1 is SGDLS and CDR2 is YYNGEE. CDR3 coding DNA: TGTGCCAGCAGCGTAGGATTGGACAGCTCCTACGAGCAGTACTTC. This encodes CASSVGLDSSYEQYF. Based on the CDR3 plus reference TRBV9 and TRBJ2-7, the full variable domain is DSGVTQTPKHLITATGQRVTLRCSPRSGDLSVYWYQQSLDQGLQFLIQYYNGEERAKGNILERFSAQQFPDLHSELNLSSLELGDSALYFCASSVGLDSSYEQYFGPGTRLTVT.

The chain combines TRBV6-1 with TRBJ1-4, with a weak D call TRBD1 (6 bases). Germline CDR1 reads MNHNS; CDR2 reads SASEGT. The germline V and J ends were trimmed by 1 base and 6 bases, with 9 bases remaining between them. The CDR3 runs 14 residues. CDR3 sequence: CASSEDREDEKLFF. The DNA for the CDR3 is TGTGCCAGCAGTGAAGACAGGGAAGATGAAAAACTGTTTTTT.

V and J are TRBV5-1 and TRBJ2-7, with 14 bases aligning to TRBD2. Germline CDR1 SGHRS, CDR2 YFSETQ. The V segment lost 4 bases and the J segment 4 bases; nucleotides outside the gene matches: 4. The CDR3 length is 15 residues. The CDR3 loop is CASSVGTSGSYEQYF. The CDR3 DNA is TGCGCCAGCAGCGTCGGGACTAGCGGGAGTTACGAGCAGTACTTC.

The chain combines TRBV9 with TRBJ2-3; D possibly corresponds to TRBD1 (6 bases). The CDR3 has 15 amino acids. Germline V gene sequence: CDR1 SGDLS, CDR2 YYNGEE. V was trimmed by 0 bases and J by 0 bases, leaving 8 bases between them. The CDR3 sequence: CASSVVDSSTDTQYF. The CDR3 region has the DNA TGTGCCAGCAGCGTAGTGGACAGCAGCACAGATACGCAGTATTTT.

This chain connects TRBV9 to TRBJ2-1; 11 nucleotides align to TRBD2. This CDR3 contains 17 residues. Germline CDR1 SGDLS, CDR2 YYNGEE. J lost 9 bases, V lost 3 bases, and 14 bases had no gene match. CDR3: CASSAGGPSGGTTEQFF. CDR3 coding DNA: TGTGCCAGCAGCGCTGGGGGTCCTAGCGGGGGGACAACTGAGCAGTTCTTC.

The chain carries TRBV27 and TRBJ2-5; D is undetermined. This CDR3 comprises 13 residues. Trimming took off 6 bases at V and 3 bases at J, with 11 bases between the two ends. The V gene's germline CDR1 is MNHEY and CDR2 SMNVEV (reference sequence). CDR3 protein: CASRHRREETQYF. The CDR3 nucleotides read TGTGCCAGCAGACACCGACGGGAAGAGACCCAGTACTTC.

This chain links TRBV30 with TRBJ1-1; the match to TRBD1 covers 12 bases. The germline gives CDR1 GTSNPN, CDR2 SVGIG (reference sequence). V was pared by 2 bases and J by 2 bases, with 6 bases of the junction left unmatched. The CDR3 is 16 residues long. The CDR3, as DNA: TGTGCCTGGAGTCGTTGGGGGACAGGGGGCAACACTGAAGCTTTCTTT. This sequence encodes CAWSRWGTGGNTEAFF.

The chain recombines TRBV30 with TRBJ2-5; possibly TRBD2 for D (7 bases). The CDR3 has 14 residues. With 3 bases removed from V and 5 bases from J, the gap between germline ends came to 16 bases. Germline V lookup: CDR1 GTSNPN, CDR2 SVGIG (reference sequence). The CDR3: CAWRERGGVETQYF. Here the CDR3 DNA reads TGTGCCTGGAGGGAAAGGGGGGGGGTTGAGACCCAGTACTTC.

The chain employs TRBV2 and TRBJ2-3, with 10 bases identical to TRBD1. CDR3 length equals 14 residues. Germline V lookup: CDR1 SNHLY, CDR2 FYNNEI. After removal of 8 bases from V and 4 bases from J, the junction contained 6 bases not matched to a gene. Here the CDR3 reads CASHRDRGADTQYF. The CDR3 DNA follows: TGTGCCAGCCACAGGGACAGGGGTGCAGATACGCAGTATTTT.

J is TRBJ2-6 and V is TRBV4-1, with a tentative D call TRBD1 (5 bases). V was cut by 3 bases and J by 0 bases, with 12 bases left in between. Per the germline V gene, CDR1 is MGHRA and CDR2 is YSYEKL. This CDR3 is built from 17 residues. CDR3: CASSHPKGDSGANVLTF. The DNA of the CDR3 is TGCGCCAGCAGCCATCCAAAAGGGGACTCTGGGGCCAACGTCCTGACTTTC.